A selection of T cell receptor beta chains follows, all from one sample in a study of blood T cell repertoires in COVID-19. The assay was immunoSEQ multiplex PCR, and TCRdb's table has in-frame clones only and misses some. This table has around 150,000 clones, around 84% appearing once. Sequencing used peripheral blood. These TCRs come from a man aged 35 to 55 with acute or convalescent COVID-19. Each CDR3 is given with its conserved first and last residue. The D gene is left open where the match is weak. Size tells how often a clone was seen (once, few, many) or the class of an expanded clone, and some rows leave it out.

-	TRBV2	TRBJ2-3	-	TGTGCCAGCAGTGAGGGCCCCGGGGTATTAGATACGCAGTATTTT	CASSEGPGVLDTQYF
-	TRBV6-1	TRBJ2-7	-	TGTGCCAGCAGCCAGGGGTTCTACGAGCAGTACTTC	CASSQGFYEQYF
-	TRBV4-1	TRBJ2-1	-	TGCGCCAGCAGCCAGCACGAGGGAACGTACAATGAGCAGTTCTTC	CASSQHEGTYNEQFF
TRBD2	TRBV4-1	TRBJ2-5	-	TGCGCCAGCAGCCAAGGGTTCAGCGGGGCACAAGAGACCCAGTACTTC	CASSQGFSGAQETQYF
-	TRBV5-6	TRBJ2-2	once	TGTGCCAGCAGCTTTGACAGGACCGTCGACACCGGGGAGCTGTTTTTT	CASSFDRTVDTGELFF
-	TRBV4-3	TRBJ1-4	-	TGCGCCAGCAGCCCTGGAGGGGCAACTAATGAAAAACTGTTTTTT	CASSPGGATNEKLFF
-	TRBV3-1/TRBV3-2	TRBJ1-3	-	TGTGCCAGCAGCCAATATGGCTCGTCACGAAACACCATATATTTT	CASSQYGSSRNTIYF
TRBD1	TRBV9	TRBJ2-1	-	TGTGCCAGCAGCGCTCCTACAGGGGCTGACGGTCCGGAGCAGTTCTTC	CASSAPTGADGPEQFF
TRBD1	TRBV28	TRBJ2-7	-	TGTGCCAGCAGTTTCCTACCGGGACAGGGGGCCTACGAGCAGTACTTC	CASSFLPGQGAYEQYF
TRBD2	TRBV6-1	TRBJ2-5	-	TGTGCCAGCAGTGAAGGGGGGGGGACTCTAGAGACCCAGTACTTC	CASSEGGGTLETQYF
-	TRBV5-1	TRBJ1-2	-	TGCGCCAGCAGCTTTGGCACTAACTATGGCTACACCTTC	CASSFGTNYGYTF
TRBD1	TRBV6-5	TRBJ1-4	-	TGTGCCAGCAGTTTGACAGGGACTAATGAAAAACTGTTTTTT	CASSLTGTNEKLFF
TRBD2	TRBV10-2	TRBJ2-3	-	TGCGCCAGCATGGGGCGGGGGGGCACAGATACGCAGTATTTT	CASMGRGGTDTQYF
-	TRBV28	TRBJ1-1	-	TGTGCCAGCAGTTTAAATCCCCCAACTGAAGCTTTCTTT	CASSLNPPTEAFF
-	TRBV18	TRBJ1-1	-	TGTGCCAGCTCAACTATCCCCCGGGTGAACACTGAAGCTTTCTTT	CASSTIPRVNTEAFF
-	TRBV24-1	TRBJ1-4	-	TGTGCCACCGGTAGGTTGGAACCCCAGGCGGGTGAAAAACTGTTTTTT	CATGRLEPQAGEKLFF
TRBD2	TRBV5-1	TRBJ2-7	-	TGCGCCAGCAGTACCACAGCGGGGGGCGGATCCTACGAGCAGTACTTC	CASSTTAGGGSYEQYF
TRBD2	TRBV6-2/TRBV6-3	TRBJ2-3	-	TGTGCCAGCAGTTACTCATCTAGCGGGGGCGCCACAGATACGCAGTATTTT	CASSYSSSGGATDTQYF
-	TRBV24-1	TRBJ2-3	-	TGTGCCACCGGGCACTCCAACACAGATACGCAGTATTTT	CATGHSNTDTQYF
-	TRBV30	TRBJ1-5	-	TGTGCCTGGAGTGTCGGGTTTTTGAATAGCAATCAGCCCCAGCATTTT	CAWSVGFLNSNQPQHF